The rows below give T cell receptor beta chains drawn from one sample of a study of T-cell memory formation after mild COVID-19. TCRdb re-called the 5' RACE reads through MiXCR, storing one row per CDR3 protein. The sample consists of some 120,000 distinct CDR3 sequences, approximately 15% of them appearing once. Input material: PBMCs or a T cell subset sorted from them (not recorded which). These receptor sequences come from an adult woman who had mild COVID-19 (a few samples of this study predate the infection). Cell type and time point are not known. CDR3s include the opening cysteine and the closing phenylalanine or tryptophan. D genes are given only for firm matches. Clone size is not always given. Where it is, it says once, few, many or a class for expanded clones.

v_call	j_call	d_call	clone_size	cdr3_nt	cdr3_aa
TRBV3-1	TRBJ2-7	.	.	TGTGCCAGCAGCTCCTTCGAGGTCCACGAGCAGTACTTC	CASSSFEVHEQYF
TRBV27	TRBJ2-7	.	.	TGTGCCAGCAGTCTCCGCCCCACCTACGAGCAGTACTTC	CASSLRPTYEQYF
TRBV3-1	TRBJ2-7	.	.	TGTGCCAGCAGCCAAGACGGGAAGAACTACGAGCAGTACTTC	CASSQDGKNYEQYF
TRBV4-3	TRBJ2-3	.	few	TGCGCCAGCAGCCAAGGCGGAGGTACGCAGTATTTT	CASSQGGGTQYF
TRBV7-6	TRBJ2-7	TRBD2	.	TGTGCCAGCAGCTACGACTCCGCGGGGGGCTACGAGCAGTACTTC	CASSYDSAGGYEQYF
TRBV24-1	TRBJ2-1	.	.	TGTGCCACCAGTGCCTTTAGGACCTCGTCCTACAATGATGAGCAGTTCTTC	CATSAFRTSSYNDEQFF
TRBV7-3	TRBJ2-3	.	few	TGTGCCAGCAGCCCGATAGGGACCTTCACAGATACGCAGTATTTT	CASSPIGTFTDTQYF
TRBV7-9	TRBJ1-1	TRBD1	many	TGTGCCAGCAGCTTGGTGGGACAGGGGAACACTGAAGCTTTCTTT	CASSLVGQGNTEAFF
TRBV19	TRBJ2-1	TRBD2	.	TGTGCCAGTAGTACCACCGGGACTAGTTCCTACAATGAGCAGTTCTTC	CASSTTGTSSYNEQFF
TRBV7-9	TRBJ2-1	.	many	TGTGCCAGCAGCCCCCAGGACGGACCATCCTACAATGAGCAGTTCTTC	CASSPQDGPSYNEQFF
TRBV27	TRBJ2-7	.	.	TGTGCCAGCAGAGCCCGGGGTAGTTCGGCAATCAACGAGCAGTACTTC	CASRARGSSAINEQYF
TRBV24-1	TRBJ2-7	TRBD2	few	TGTGCCACCAGTGATGGGACTAGCGGCTCCTACGAGCAGTACTTC	CATSDGTSGSYEQYF
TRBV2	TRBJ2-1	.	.	TGTGCCAGCATTTACTCCAATGAGCAGTTCTTC	CASIYSNEQFF
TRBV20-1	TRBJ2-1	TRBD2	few	TGCAGTGCTCTAATCCGAGGACTAGATTCGCCCTACAATGAGCAGTTCTTC	CSALIRGLDSPYNEQFF
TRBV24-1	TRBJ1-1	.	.	TGTGCCACCCAGGCAGGGATGACCACTGAAGCTTTCTTT	CATQAGMTTEAFF
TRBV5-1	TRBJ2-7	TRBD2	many	TGCGCCAGCCGTGTAGCGGGAGGGATTTACGAGCAGTACTTC	CASRVAGGIYEQYF
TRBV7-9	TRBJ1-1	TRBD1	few	TGTGCCAGCAGCTTAGTTACAGGACAGGGTTCCACTGAAGCTTTCTTT	CASSLVTGQGSTEAFF
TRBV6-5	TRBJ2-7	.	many	TGTGCCAGCAGCCCCGGCGGGTCTGAGCAGTACTTC	CASSPGGSEQYF
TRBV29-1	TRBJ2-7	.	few	TGCAGCGTTGCCAGGGGGGGCTCCTACGAGCAGTACTTC	CSVARGGSYEQYF
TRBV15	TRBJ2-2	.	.	TGTGCCACCAGCCGGGGGCGAGGGACCGGGGAGCTGTTTTTT	CATSRGRGTGELFF